One T cell receptor beta chain is described in this entry. TCRdb reprocessed the RT-PCR reads via MiXCR and lists one record per CDR3 protein. The sample yields about 960,000 distinct CDR3 sequences, roughly 17% seen once. This specimen comes from a study of patients and donors after allogeneic stem cell transplantation. This TCR was sampled from a human donor who was either an allogeneic HSCT recipient or a stem cell or donor lymphocyte infusion donor (not recorded which). It is not recorded whose cells these are; they may come from a transplant donor. The sequenced sample was blood, either unsorted or a sorted T cell fraction (not recorded which).

The CDR3 DNA is TGTGCCAGCAGTTACCGAGGGAGAAGTGGAGCTTTCTTT. This gives the protein CASSYRGRSGAFF. The V gene is TRBV6-5, the J gene TRBJ1-1, with D unresolved. In germline, CDR1 is MNHEY, CDR2 SVGAGI. Trimming removed 2 bases from V and 10 bases from J, with 14 bases in between. The CDR3 contains 13 residues.